This T cell receptor beta chain comes out of a study of graft-versus-host responses after intestinal transplantation (dated by TCRdb to about 2021). Describing the broader study: Recipients received multivisceral, liver-intestinal, or isolated intestinal transplants. Instead of going to the commercial service, samples from a few later patients were sequenced in-house on an Illumina MiSeq and processed with MiXCR. Donor T cell macrochimerism was defined as a peak of at least 4% donor T cells among recipient peripheral blood mononuclear cells. Every recipient was given anti-thymocyte globulin induction, followed by around three years of maintenance tacrolimus and steroids. To identify alloreactive clones, pre-transplant mixed lymphocyte reaction products were sequenced and compared with unstimulated pre-transplant donor and recipient T cells. After intestinal transplantation, graft-versus-host and host-versus-graft alloreactive T cell clones were followed in the graft, circulation and bone marrow using bulk TCR-beta CDR3 sequencing. A cohort of approximately 24 intestinal transplant recipients, including one retransplant, was enrolled, and a few patients lacking pretransplant specimens were excluded.

Blood samples were collected up to 4 times in the first month after transplant and then at least monthly when available. What the study reported, not specific to this receptor: High GvH to HvG T cell clonal ratios were observed in the allografts of patients with donor T cell macrochimerism. Conclusions were limited by the relatively low number and heterogeneity of intestinal transplant patients. Early after transplant, peak levels of circulating GvH clones were associated with declines in HvG clones. GvH clones were detected in recipient bone marrow, and some appeared earlier in ileal mucosa or blood, consistent with an intestinal mucosal origin.

Libraries were built with the immunoSEQ multiplex PCR assay. High-throughput TCR-beta CDR3 sequencing of genomic DNA from most patients was performed by Adaptive Biotechnologies. The study's processing was this. Adaptive's ImmunoSEQ software supplied the TCR sequencing data for around 19 patients, while MiXCR and VDJtools were used to process three other patients. CDR3 nucleotide sequences shared between donor and recipient were removed because the origin of such sequences could not be assigned. To be classed as alloreactive, a clone needed at least 2-fold expansion over unstimulated cells and a minimum CFSE-low frequency of 0.002% (template counts) or 0.001% (read counts). Clones detected in sequenced pre-transplant spleen, lymph node, or MLR CFSE-low populations of the donor or recipient were defined as mappable. The cumulative frequency of alloreactive clones was calculated as a percentage of all sequences, weighted by copy number. TCRdb holds this immuneACCESS table with in-frame rearrangements only. Some clones are missing; in checked studies, unresolved V genes explain under half, and the rest has no known cause. V and J calls and clone size are as listed in that table; D and trimming were resolved from the DNA. For this sample there are fewer than 30,000 clones; around 94% appear just once. The top ten clonotypes cover approximately 0.82% of the sample.

Cut back by 6 bases and 4 bases, the V and J ends lie 16 bases apart. The CDR3 runs 15 residues from the cysteine to the phenylalanine. Only the CDR3 part of the read is kept: 45 bases, read in frame from the first base. CDR1 LGHNA and CDR2 YSLEER are derived from the germline V gene. Comments on this clone: This clone's antigen is unknown. Per-nucleotide qualities are absent, and no much larger clonotype sits a single base away.

The specimen comprised PBMCs, sampled nearly 31 days after intestinal transplant. The TCR sequence derives from a human patient who received an intestinal transplant, so some T cells may come from the graft donor. The chain is assembled from TRBV4-3 and TRBJ2-1; TRBD2 might be the D gene, on 5 matching bases. The nucleotide sequence reads as follows: TGCGCCAGCAGTGTCCTAGCCGGAACTTACAATGAGCAGTTCTTC. Translated, this gives CASSVLAGTYNEQFF.